This T cell receptor beta chain was obtained from a study of T cell responses to AZD1222 COVID-19 vaccine. Study-wide results and caveats: Spike-wide coverage was observed for vaccine-associated CD4 TCRs, with dominant responses at 160-218 and 743-854.

Generated by immunoSEQ multiplex PCR, the TCRdb table keeps only in-frame clones and is missing some. The data hold some 190,000 clones, with around 88% observed a single time. For this clone: What it recognizes is unknown.

The CDR3 runs 15 residues. The TCR sequence derives from an adult in good health. The rearrangement joins TRBV21-1 to TRBJ2-7. TRBV21-1 is a pseudogene locus. The sample here was peripheral blood, taken on day 0 of AZD1222 vaccination. In DNA form, the CDR3 reads TGTGCCAGCAGCAAAGTTAGTACCCCGCCTGGGGAGCAGTACTTC. Encoded protein: CASSKVSTPPGEQYF.